This TCR beta chain was retrieved from a study of blood T cell repertoires in COVID-19. Study as a whole: The analysed material was cDNA or gDNA that came from T cells, B-cell-depleted T cells, or PBMCs.

The germline V gene has CDR1 KGHSH and CDR2 LQKENI. Between the trimmed V and J ends, which lost 1 base and 0 bases, there was a span of 7 bases. This CDR3 is built from 15 residues. Produced via immunoSEQ multiplex PCR; TCRdb's table is partial and in-frame only. The sample lists fewer than 250,000 clones, under 90% seen once, with just under 20% in the top ten. In this sample, this clone turned up a few times. The chain uses TRBV18 and TRBJ2-1; perhaps TRBD2 as D (6 bases). The sequenced sample was peripheral blood. This clonotype originated in a man between 25 and 39 years old with active or convalescent COVID-19. The CDR3 loop reads CASSPLAVSYNEQFF. In DNA form, the CDR3 reads TGTGCCAGCTCACCACTAGCGGTCTCCTACAATGAGCAGTTCTTC.